The T cell receptor (beta chain) under discussion was sequenced for a study of OX40 agonist ivuxolimab in advanced cancers. Sequenced by immunoSEQ multiplex PCR; TCRdb stores in-frame clones only, minus some. The sample lists about 83,000 clones, about 81% occurring once. V was cut by 6 bases and J by 11 bases, with 16 bases left in between. The CDR3 contains 13 residues. The sequencing here drew on CD4+ or CD8+ T cells sorted from blood, taken in a trial of the OX40 agonist ivuxolimab. This chain connects TRBV23-1 to TRBJ1-4; D is possibly TRBD1 (6 bases). TRBV23-1 is placed among ORFs of uncertain function. The TCR was taken from an adult with an advanced solid tumor such as melanoma, head and neck, liver or kidney cancer. The CDR3 sequence is CASRQGFKDKLFF. CDR3 nucleotides: TGCGCCAGCAGACAGGGATTCAAGGACAAACTGTTTTTT.